This T cell receptor beta chain was identified during a study of blood T cell repertoires in COVID-19. About the research overall: PBMCs, B-cell-depleted T cells, or T cells were the source of the cDNA or gDNA that made up the material.

The CDR3 covers 14 residues. Germline V lookup: CDR1 WNHNN, CDR2 SYGVQD (reference sequence). Between the trimmed V and J ends, which lost 6 bases and 2 bases, there was a span of 10 bases. The assay was immunoSEQ multiplex PCR, and TCRdb's table has in-frame clones only and misses some. The sample holds about 140,000 clones, roughly 84% seen once. Those enrolled in Seattle joined during active infection and were followed longitudinally afterward. The clonotype was recovered from a young man with COVID-19, enrolled during active disease. Material for sequencing was peripheral blood. V is TRBV10-1 and J is TRBJ2-2, with a possible D match to TRBD2 (6 bases). The chain's CDR3 is CASRAGSNTGELFF. CDR3 DNA sequence: TGCGCCAGCAGGGCCGGGAGTAACACCGGGGAGCTGTTTTTT.